The clone carrying this T cell receptor (beta chain) was observed at least ten times. Its antigen is undetermined. Moderate-to-severe activity, CAS ≥3, NOSPECS ≥4 and a duration under 3 months were seen in donors with ophthalmopathy. The sample belongs to a study of Graves' ophthalmopathy and Graves' hyperthyroidism. Study-level points and caveats: Cross-validated, the 13-signature model showed 87.88%/81.08% sensitivity/specificity, and 80%/75% in the test set.

Amplification of TCR beta CDR3 regions used RNA transcripts. Second-round multiplex PCR came after first-round RT-PCR with HTBI primers. TCRdb re-called the multiplex PCR reads through MiXCR, storing one row per CDR3 protein. The table includes 740,000 or so distinct CDR3 sequences, roughly 40% detected once. Looked up from germline, CDR1 is SNHLY and CDR2 is FYNNEI. With 1 base removed from V and 0 bases from J, the gap between germline ends came to 7 bases. The CDR3 length is 14 residues. The specimen was peripheral blood. The sequence was collected from an adult man with Graves' ophthalmopathy. The V and J genes are TRBV2 and TRBJ2-7; no clear D gene. DNA for the CDR3: TGTGCCAGCAGTGAAGATCTCAGCTCCTACGAGCAGTACTTC. Its protein product is CASSEDLSSYEQYF.